This T cell receptor beta chain was recovered during a study of cytomegalovirus exposure and HLA in healthy donors. Whole-study results and caveats: The TCR clusters that emerged in the first cohort tended, a later analysis found, to co-occur in the approximately 110 validation repertoires. Rarity marked most TCR sequences, yet some public TCRs occurred in many donors.

This clone is a singleton in its sample. Its antigen is currently unknown. The data were produced by immunoSEQ multiplex PCR, yet TCRdb's version contains in-frame clones alone and is incomplete. The data hold some 48,000 clones, with about 94% observed a single time. J was trimmed by 2 bases and V by 5 bases; bases with no gene match: 6. From germline, CDR1 is MDHEN and CDR2 SYDVKM. The CDR3 is 16 residues long. The material sequenced was PBMCs. This clonotype originated in a woman under 30 in good health and CMV-seropositive. The chain combines TRBV28 with TRBJ2-2; 9 bases are shared with TRBD2. This chain's CDR3 is CASSLSSGRNTGELFF. Written as DNA, the CDR3 is TGTGCCAGCAGTCTAAGTAGCGGGAGAAACACCGGGGAGCTGTTTTTT.